This T cell receptor beta chain was retrieved from a study of blood T cell repertoires in COVID-19. At the level of the study: From the United States, Italy and Spain came samples of acute and convalescent COVID-19. The cDNA or gDNA used as material had been derived from T cells, B-cell-depleted T cells, or PBMCs.

The CDR3 has 14 residues. Germline assignment: CDR1 SEHNR and CDR2 FQNEAQ (reference sequence). V dropped 11 bases and J dropped 4; count of bases not matched to a gene: 9. This clone appeared a few times. Produced via immunoSEQ multiplex PCR; TCRdb's table is partial and in-frame only. The sample carries more than 95,000 clones, about 80% recorded once. The chain combines TRBV7-9 with TRBJ2-2; 8 positions match TRBD1. Sample: peripheral blood. The sequence was collected from a man aged 60 to 69 with acute or convalescent COVID-19. The CDR3 is CALHRQGTTGELFF. CDR3 sequence (DNA): TGTGCCCTACACAGACAGGGGACCACCGGGGAGCTGTTTTTT.